The rows below give T cell receptor beta chains drawn from one sample of a study of shared clonotypes between healthy human individuals. Sequencing was performed with immunoSEQ multiplex PCR; in TCRdb, only in-frame clones are kept and a portion is missing. The sample contains hundreds of thousands of clones, around 96% of which appear only once. Sequencing was done on a sample of naive CD8+ T cells sorted from blood. These receptors all stem from a woman aged 30 to 39 in good health. CDR3s include the opening cysteine and the closing phenylalanine or tryptophan. A D gene is named only where the DNA matches it firmly. Clone size is given for some rows only: seen once, a few or many times, or a class if the clone is expanded.

>NA|TRBJ2-7|TRBD2|TRBV27
CASSHGMGGRPYEQYF
TGTGCCAGCAGTCATGGAATGGGCGGGAGGCCGTACGAGCAGTACTTC
>NA|TRBJ2-7|NA|TRBV13
CASRPRGSYEQYF
TGTGCCAGCAGGCCACGGGGCTCCTACGAGCAGTACTTC
>once|TRBJ1-1|NA|TRBV19
CASQAGAGTEAFF
TGTGCCAGCCAGGCGGGGGCTGGTACTGAAGCTTTCTTT
>NA|TRBJ2-7|TRBD1|TRBV6-5
CASSRDSGYEQYF
TGTGCCAGCAGTCGGGACAGCGGCTACGAGCAGTACTTC
>few|TRBJ1-1|NA|TRBV29-1
CSVWESEAFF
TGCAGCGTTTGGGAGTCTGAAGCTTTCTTT
>NA|TRBJ2-7|NA|TRBV5-1
CASSDIDRISYEQYF
TGCGCCAGCAGCGATATCGACAGGATCTCCTACGAGCAGTACTTC
>NA|TRBJ2-3|NA|TRBV18
CASSPTGTDTQYF
TGTGCCAGCTCACCAACGGGCACAGATACGCAGTATTTT
>NA|TRBJ2-7|TRBD2|TRBV5-4
CASSFLGLAEEQYF
TGTGCCAGCAGCTTTCTAGGACTAGCGGAAGAGCAGTACTTC
>NA|TRBJ1-1|NA|TRBV6-5
CASSYNWGTEAFF
TGTGCCAGCAGTTACAATTGGGGCACTGAAGCTTTCTTT
>NA|TRBJ1-5|TRBD1|TRBV28
CASSGGQGVQPQHF
TGTGCCAGCAGTGGGGGACAGGGGGTTCAGCCCCAGCATTTT
>once|TRBJ2-1|TRBD2|TRBV9
CASSSLAGAVANEQFF
TGTGCCAGCAGCTCCCTCGCGGGAGCCGTAGCCAATGAGCAGTTCTTC
>NA|TRBJ2-6|NA|TRBV5-6
CASSRPYGANVLTF
TGTGCCAGCAGCCGGCCGTATGGGGCCAACGTCCTGACTTTC
>NA|TRBJ2-1|TRBD2|TRBV28
CASSPPGLAGYNEQFF
TGTGCCAGCAGTCCGCCGGGACTAGCGGGATACAATGAGCAGTTCTTC
>NA|TRBJ2-7|NA|TRBV19
CASSMLANRAEQYF
TGTGCCAGTAGTATGCTAGCGAATCGTGCCGAGCAGTACTTC
>NA|TRBJ2-1|NA|TRBV4-1
CASSQEDYNEQFF
TGCGCCAGCAGCCAAGAGGATTACAATGAGCAGTTCTTC
>NA|TRBJ2-7|NA|TRBV7-9
CASSPPAGGHGSYEQYF
TGTGCCAGCAGCCCCCCCGCCGGAGGGCATGGGTCCTACGAGCAGTACTTC
>once|TRBJ1-1|NA|TRBV5-4
CASSSTGTEAFF
TGTGCCAGCAGCTCCACAGGGACTGAAGCTTTCTTT
>NA|TRBJ1-2|NA|TRBV7-9
CASSLGEGPRYTF
TGTGCCAGCAGCTTAGGCGAAGGCCCCCGCTACACCTTC
>NA|TRBJ2-7|NA|TRBV10-2
CASSGWVDSYEQYF
TGCGCCAGCAGTGGGTGGGTCGACTCCTACGAGCAGTACTTC
>NA|TRBJ2-1|NA|TRBV4-2
CASSQEGLHEQFF
TGTGCCAGCAGCCAAGAGGGACTCCACGAGCAGTTCTTC
>NA|TRBJ2-1|NA|TRBV9
CASSSTSSASSYNEQFF
TGTGCCAGCAGCTCCACCTCTAGCGCGAGCTCCTACAATGAGCAGTTCTTC
>NA|TRBJ2-1|NA|TRBV6-1
CASSQGGEQFF
TGTGCCAGCAGCCAGGGTGGTGAGCAGTTCTTC
>NA|TRBJ2-3|TRBD1|TRBV6-5
CASTGTGGLEYF
TGTGCCAGCACCGGGACAGGGGGACTCGAGTATTTT
>NA|TRBJ1-1|NA|TRBV19
CASSTRRNTEAFF
TGTGCCAGTAGTACTCGACGGAACACTGAAGCTTTCTTT
>NA|TRBJ2-1|TRBD2|TRBV6-5
CASSPGLGAYNEQFF
TGTGCCAGCAGTCCGGGACTAGGGGCCTACAATGAGCAGTTCTTC